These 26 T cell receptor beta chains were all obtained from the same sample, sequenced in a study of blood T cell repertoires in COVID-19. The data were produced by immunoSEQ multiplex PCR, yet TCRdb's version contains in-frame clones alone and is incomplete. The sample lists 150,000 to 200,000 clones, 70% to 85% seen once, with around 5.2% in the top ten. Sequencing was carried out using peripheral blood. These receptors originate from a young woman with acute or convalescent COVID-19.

The CDR3 DNA is TGCGCCAGCAGCCAAGATTTAAATCAGCCCCAGCATTTT. This codes for CASSQDLNQPQHF. The chain is built from TRBV4-1 and TRBJ1-5; no definite D call. Germline values: CDR1 MGHRA, CDR2 YSYEKL. The CDR3 runs to 13 residues. V was cut by 0 bases and J by 4 bases, with 4 bases left in between.

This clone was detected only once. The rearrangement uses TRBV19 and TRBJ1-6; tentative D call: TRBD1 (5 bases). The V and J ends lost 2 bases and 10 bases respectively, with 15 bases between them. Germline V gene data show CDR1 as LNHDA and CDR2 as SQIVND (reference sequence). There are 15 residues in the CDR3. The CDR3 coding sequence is TGTGCCAGTAGTATATTAACAGGTTCGCCATCACCCCTCCACTTT. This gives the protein CASSILTGSPSPLHF.

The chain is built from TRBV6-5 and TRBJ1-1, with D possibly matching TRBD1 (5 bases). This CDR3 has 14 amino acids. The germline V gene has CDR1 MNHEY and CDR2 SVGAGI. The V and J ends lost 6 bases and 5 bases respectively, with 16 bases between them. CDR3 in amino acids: CASSRSRAETEAFF. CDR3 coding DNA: TGTGCCAGCAGCCGCTCCAGGGCAGAGACTGAAGCTTTCTTT.

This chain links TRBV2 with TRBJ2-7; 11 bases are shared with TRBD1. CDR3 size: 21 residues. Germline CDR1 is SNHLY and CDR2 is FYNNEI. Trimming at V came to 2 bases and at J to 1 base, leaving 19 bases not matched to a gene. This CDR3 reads CASSETVGTGGSLTFSYEQYF. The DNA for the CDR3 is TGTGCCAGCAGTGAAACGGTGGGGACAGGGGGTTCTCTCACCTTTTCCTACGAGCAGTACTTC.

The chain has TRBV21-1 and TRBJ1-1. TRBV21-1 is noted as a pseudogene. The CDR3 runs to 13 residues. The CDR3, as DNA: TGTGCCAGCAGCAAACGAGAGGACACTGAAGCTTTCTTT. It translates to CASSKREDTEAFF.

CDR3 in DNA: TGTGCCAGCAGTCCGTGGGGGGTGGGAAACACTGAAGCTTTCTTT. Encoded protein: CASSPWGVGNTEAFF. The rearrangement joins TRBV28 to TRBJ1-1; D is possibly TRBD1 (5 bases). Germline CDR1 reads MDHEN; CDR2 reads SYDVKM. CDR3 length equals 15 residues. V shed 5 bases and J shed 2 bases, with 15 bases lying between them.

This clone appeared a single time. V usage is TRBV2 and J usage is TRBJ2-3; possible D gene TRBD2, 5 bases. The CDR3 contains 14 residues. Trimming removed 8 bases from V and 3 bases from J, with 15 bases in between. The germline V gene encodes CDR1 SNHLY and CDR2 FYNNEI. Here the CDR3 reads CASLSQRFTDTQYF. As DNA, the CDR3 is TGTGCCAGCTTGTCGCAGCGGTTTACAGATACGCAGTATTTT.

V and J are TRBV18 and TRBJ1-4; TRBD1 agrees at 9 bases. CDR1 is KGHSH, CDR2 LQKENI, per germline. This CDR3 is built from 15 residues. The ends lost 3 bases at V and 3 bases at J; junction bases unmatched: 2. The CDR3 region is CASSPDRGANEKLFF. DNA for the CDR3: TGTGCCAGCTCACCTGACAGGGGGGCTAATGAAAAACTGTTTTTT.

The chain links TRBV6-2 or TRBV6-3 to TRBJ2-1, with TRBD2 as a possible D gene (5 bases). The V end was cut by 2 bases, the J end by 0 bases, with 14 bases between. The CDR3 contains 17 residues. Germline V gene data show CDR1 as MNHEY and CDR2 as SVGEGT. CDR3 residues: CASSYPVATSSYNEQFF. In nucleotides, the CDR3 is TGTGCCAGCAGTTACCCCGTAGCGACGAGCTCCTACAATGAGCAGTTCTTC.

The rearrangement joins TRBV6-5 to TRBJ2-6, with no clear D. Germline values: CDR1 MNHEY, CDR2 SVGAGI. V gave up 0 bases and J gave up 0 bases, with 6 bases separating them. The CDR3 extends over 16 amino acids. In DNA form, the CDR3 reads TGTGCCAGCAGTTACTCCTCGGTCTCTGGGGCCAACGTCCTGACTTTC. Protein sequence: CASSYSSVSGANVLTF.

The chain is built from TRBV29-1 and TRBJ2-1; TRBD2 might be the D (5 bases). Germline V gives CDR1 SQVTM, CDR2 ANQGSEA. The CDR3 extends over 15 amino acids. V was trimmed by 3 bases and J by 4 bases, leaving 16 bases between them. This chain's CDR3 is CSVDNPASQYNEQFF. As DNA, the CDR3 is TGCAGCGTTGATAACCCTGCTAGCCAGTACAATGAGCAGTTCTTC.

The CDR3 nucleotides are TGCGCCAGCAGCTTGATTGGGACAGGGGTGAGGACTGAAGCTTTCTTT. Translated: CASSLIGTGVRTEAFF. This rearrangement joins TRBV5-1 to TRBJ1-1; 10 bases agree with TRBD1. The germline V gene has CDR1 SGHRS and CDR2 YFSETQ. J was trimmed by 5 bases and V by 1 base; bases with no gene match: 8. The CDR3 covers 16 residues.

The CDR3 DNA reads TGTGCCAGCAGATCTAGGGGGAGTACGCAGTATTTT. Its translation: CASRSRGSTQYF. The chain carries TRBV27 and TRBJ2-3; D may be TRBD1 (6 bases). Germline CDR1 and CDR2: MNHEY and SMNVEV (reference sequence). This CDR3 has 12 residues. V shed 6 bases and J shed 8 bases, with 12 bases lying between them.

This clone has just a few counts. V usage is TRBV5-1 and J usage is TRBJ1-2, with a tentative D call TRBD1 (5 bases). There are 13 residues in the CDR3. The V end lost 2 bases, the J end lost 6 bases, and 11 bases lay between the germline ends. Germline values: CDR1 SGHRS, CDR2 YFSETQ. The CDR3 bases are TGCGCCAGCAGCTTCGGCGGGACCCATGGCTACACCTTC. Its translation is CASSFGGTHGYTF. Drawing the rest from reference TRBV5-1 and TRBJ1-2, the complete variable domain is KAGVTQTPRYLIKTRGQQVTLSCSPISGHRSVSWYQQTPGQGLQFLFEYFSETQRNKGNFPGRFSGRQFSNSRSEMNVSTLELGDSALYLCASSFGGTHGYTFGSGTRLTVV.

The DNA for the CDR3 is TGTGCCACCCGGGACAGGGGGCGATCGATTCGATATGGCTACACCTTC. Protein: CATRDRGRSIRYGYTF. The chain joins TRBV28 to TRBJ1-2; 12 bases line up with TRBD1. V dropped 10 bases and J dropped 5; count of bases not matched to a gene: 14. The CDR3 sequence is 16 residues long. Per the germline V gene, CDR1 is MDHEN and CDR2 is SYDVKM.

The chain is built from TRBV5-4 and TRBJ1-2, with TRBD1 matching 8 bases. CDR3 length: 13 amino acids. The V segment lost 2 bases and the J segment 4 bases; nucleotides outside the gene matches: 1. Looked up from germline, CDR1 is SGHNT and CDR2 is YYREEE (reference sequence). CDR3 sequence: CASSFTGGYGYTF. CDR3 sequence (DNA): TGTGCCAGCAGCTTTACAGGGGGCTATGGCTACACCTTC.

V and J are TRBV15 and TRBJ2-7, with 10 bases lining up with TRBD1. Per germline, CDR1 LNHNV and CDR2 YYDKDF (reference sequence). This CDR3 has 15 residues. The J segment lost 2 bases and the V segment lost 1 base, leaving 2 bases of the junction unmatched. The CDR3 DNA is TGTGCCACCAGCAGAGTAGGGACAGGGGCCTACGAGCAGTACTTC. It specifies CATSRVGTGAYEQYF. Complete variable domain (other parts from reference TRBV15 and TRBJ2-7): DAMVIQNPRYQVTQFGKPVTLSCSQTLNHNVMYWYQQKSSQAPKLLFHYYDKDFNNEADTPDNFQSRRPNTSFCFLDIRSPGLGDTAMYLCATSRVGTGAYEQYFGPGTRLTVT.

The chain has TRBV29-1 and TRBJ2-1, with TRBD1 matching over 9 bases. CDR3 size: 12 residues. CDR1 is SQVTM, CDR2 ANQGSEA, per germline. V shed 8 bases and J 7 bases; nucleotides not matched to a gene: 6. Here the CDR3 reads CSPRTGANEQFF. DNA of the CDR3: TGCAGCCCCAGGACAGGGGCGAATGAGCAGTTCTTC.

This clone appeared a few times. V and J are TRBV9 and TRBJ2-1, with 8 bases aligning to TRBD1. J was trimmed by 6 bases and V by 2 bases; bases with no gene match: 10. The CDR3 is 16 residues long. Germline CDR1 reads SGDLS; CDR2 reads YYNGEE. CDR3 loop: CASSVRGSTGGNEQFF. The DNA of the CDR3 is TGTGCCAGCAGCGTCCGAGGCTCAACAGGGGGCAATGAGCAGTTCTTC.

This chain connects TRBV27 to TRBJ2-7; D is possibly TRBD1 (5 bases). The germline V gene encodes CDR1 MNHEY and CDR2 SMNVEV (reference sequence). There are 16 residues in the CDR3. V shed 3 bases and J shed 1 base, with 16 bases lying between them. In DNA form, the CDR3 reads TGTGCCAGCAGTTTTCAGGGTTTGGGAATATCCTACGAGCAGTACTTC. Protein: CASSFQGLGISYEQYF.

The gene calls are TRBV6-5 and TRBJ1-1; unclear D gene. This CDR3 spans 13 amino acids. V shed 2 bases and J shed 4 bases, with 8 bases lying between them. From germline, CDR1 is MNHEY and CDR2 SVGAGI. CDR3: CASSYDTSTEAFF. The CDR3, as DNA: TGTGCCAGCAGTTACGATACGAGCACTGAAGCTTTCTTT.

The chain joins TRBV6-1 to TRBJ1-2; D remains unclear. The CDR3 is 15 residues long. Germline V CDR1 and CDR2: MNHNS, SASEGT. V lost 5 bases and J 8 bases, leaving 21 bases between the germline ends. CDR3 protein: CASSLIPAGGVGYTF. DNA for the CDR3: TGTGCCAGCAGTTTGATTCCAGCGGGTGGTGTGGGCTACACCTTC.

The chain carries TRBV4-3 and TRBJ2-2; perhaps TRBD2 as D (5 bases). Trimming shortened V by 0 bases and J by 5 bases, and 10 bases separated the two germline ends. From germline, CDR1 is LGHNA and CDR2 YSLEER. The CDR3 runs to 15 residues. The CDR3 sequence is CASSQDFRGTGELFF. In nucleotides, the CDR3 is TGCGCCAGCAGCCAAGACTTTCGGGGAACCGGGGAGCTGTTTTTT.

The CDR3 DNA reads TGTGCCAGCAGGCCGCAGGGGGCGCGGGAGCAGTACTTC. This gives the protein CASRPQGAREQYF. The chain has TRBV28 and TRBJ2-7; 8 nucleotides match TRBD1. The length of the CDR3 is 13 residues. Losses at the gene ends were 6 bases for V and 7 bases for J; bases not matched to a gene: 8. CDR1 and CDR2 (germline): MDHEN, SYDVKM.

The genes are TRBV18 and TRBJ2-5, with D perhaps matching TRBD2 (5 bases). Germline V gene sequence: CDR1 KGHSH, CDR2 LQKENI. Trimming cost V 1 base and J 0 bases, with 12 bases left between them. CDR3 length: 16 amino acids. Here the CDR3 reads CASSPRSARYQETQYF. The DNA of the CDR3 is TGTGCCAGCTCACCACGTAGCGCTAGGTACCAAGAGACCCAGTACTTC.

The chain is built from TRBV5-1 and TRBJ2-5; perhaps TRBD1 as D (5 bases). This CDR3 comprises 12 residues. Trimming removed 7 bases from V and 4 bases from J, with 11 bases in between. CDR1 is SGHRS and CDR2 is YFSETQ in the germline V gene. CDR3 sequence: CASSIQGETQYF. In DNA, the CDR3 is TGCGCCAGCTCAATCCAGGGAGAGACCCAGTACTTC.